A selection of T cell receptor beta chains follows, all from one sample in a study of blood T cell repertoires in COVID-19. Some clones are missing from TCRdb's copy, which holds only in-frame ones; the method was immunoSEQ multiplex PCR. This table has hundreds of thousands of clones, about four fifths appearing once. The sequencing input was peripheral blood. The receptors here all came from a woman in her fifties or sixties who had recovered from COVID-19. Each CDR3 is given without its conserved first and last residue. Each record gives: J gene, V gene, clone size, CDR3 protein. Clone size is stated in some rows and not others, as once, few, many or a class when expanded.

>TRBJ1-2|TRBV28|-
ASSRSRNYGYT
>TRBJ2-1|TRBV7-9|-
ASSGGGAGLYEQF
>TRBJ2-2|TRBV10-3|-
AISGASGRAEAGELF
>TRBJ2-1|TRBV6-2/TRBV6-3|-
ASSYSRRQGTSGSLRNEQF
>TRBJ1-3|TRBV6-1|-
ASSEDSSSGNTIY
>TRBJ1-4|TRBV2|few
ASKDRATNEKLF
>TRBJ2-7|TRBV5-4|-
ASTGTGGKGVEQY
>TRBJ1-2|TRBV6-5|-
ASRKTGGNYGYT
>TRBJ2-3|TRBV12-5|-
ASGLGPTDTQY
>TRBJ2-7|TRBV5-1|-
ARRRQGSSYEQY
>TRBJ2-1|TRBV5-4|-
AGAGAGGSYNEQF
>TRBJ2-2|TRBV5-8|-
ASSLRNTGELF
>TRBJ2-7|TRBV27|-
ASSFRTSGSGEQY
>TRBJ2-7|TRBV7-2|-
ASSRRGYEQY
>TRBJ2-3|TRBV2|-
ASSSSGTRTDTQY
>TRBJ2-2|TRBV7-3|-
ASSLSTWRGTGELF
>TRBJ2-2|TRBV6-1|-
ATSGGARGTGELF
>TRBJ2-7|TRBV3-1/TRBV3-2|-
ASSQEDRGHEQY
>TRBJ2-7|TRBV20-1|-
SASSPGGWGYEQY
>TRBJ1-5|TRBV27|-
ASSFGTGSNQPQH
>TRBJ2-3|TRBV6-6|-
ASSLPTVDTQY
>TRBJ1-3|TRBV18|-
ASSPAGAGNTIY
>TRBJ1-1|TRBV6-5|-
ASRDTGYAF
>TRBJ2-7|TRBV7-9|-
ASSFQGKNEQY
>TRBJ2-7|TRBV4-3|-
ASSQAGAGPSSYEQY
>TRBJ2-5|TRBV7-7|-
ASSVQGSETQY
>TRBJ2-2|TRBV11-2|-
ASNLGVLAGGVGELF
>TRBJ2-1|TRBV11-3|-
ASSLTSGSNEQF
>TRBJ2-6|TRBV4-1|-
ASSQDAGGLRVLT
>TRBJ2-1|TRBV4-3|-
ASSQERTSGFSYNEQF
>TRBJ2-4|TRBV7-2|-
ASSTPAGAKNIQY
>TRBJ2-7|TRBV7-2|-
ASSLGLAGGGYEQY
>TRBJ1-5|TRBV30|-
AWRDSYNQPQH
>TRBJ2-1|TRBV7-8|-
ASSLIRTRVPEQF
>TRBJ2-1|TRBV7-3|few
ASRGQGAFNEQF
>TRBJ2-2|TRBV5-1|-
ASRQQIQGAGTGELF
>TRBJ1-4|TRBV5-1|-
ASSRDTGDEKLF
>TRBJ1-2|TRBV25-1|-
ASSEPGTGGYYGYT
>TRBJ1-1|TRBV7-3|-
ASSLTVAGTGTEAF
>TRBJ1-1|TRBV6-5|-
ASTLTGDTEAF
>TRBJ2-7|TRBV7-2|-
ASSFNAGQGGEQY